The present TCR beta chain was sequenced within a study of blood T cell repertoires in COVID-19 (dated by TCRdb to between 2020 and 2021). Regarding the research as a whole: Samples covering the acute and convalescent phases of COVID-19 were provided by collaborators in the United States, Italy and Spain. The prospective study material was composed of cDNA or gDNA derived from T cells, B-cell-depleted T cells, or PBMCs. The dataset comprised deeply sampled blood TCRbeta repertoires from subjects exposed to, actively infected with, or recovered from COVID-19. A freely available public database, intended as a resource for researchers studying the immune response to SARS-CoV-2, is where the repertoires were released. The samples were drawn from two sources: the first 160 participants of the ongoing ImmuneRACE study, and 1,254 subjects contributed by 6 global collaborators. The sample metadata nearly always contained a de-identified subject ID, COVID-19 status, age in years and sex. Where available, HLA class I and class II types were taken from metadata supplied by the sample provider and were not determined by assay-based typing. Beyond this particular receptor, the publication reports: How much clinical and demographic metadata was included differed by source and by participant, and the metadata was provided uncurated.

The immunoSEQ Assay, a bias-controlled multiplex PCR, was used to amplify TCRbeta CDR3 regions from genomic DNA. Processing in the source paper ran as follows. The number of nucleated cells in each sample was estimated by amplification of reference gene primers within the assay. Sequence reads were collapsed and filtered to measure the absolute abundance of every unique TCRbeta CDR3 rearrangement. For each sample, productive Simpson clonality was calculated as the square root of Simpson's diversity index across productive rearrangements. TCRdb holds this immuneACCESS table with in-frame rearrangements only. Some clones are missing; in checked studies, unresolved V genes explain under half, and the rest has no known cause. That table furnishes V, J and clone size, whereas the DNA furnished D and trimming. The sample yields 55,000 to 80,000 clones; around 80% were counted once. 15% to 20% of the sample is taken by the ten largest.

At the junction V is shortened by 7 bases and J by 6 bases; bases outside the gene matches: 10. Via the germline V gene (reference sequence), CDR1 is LNHDA and CDR2 SQIVND. Spanning cysteine to phenylalanine, the CDR3 consists of 15 amino acids. Of the read, only the CDR3 DNA is kept; its 45 bases are in frame from base 1. The collaborating institutions used their own protocols to collect whole blood in K2EDTA tubes. Collaborator samples were shipped for TCRbeta analysis as frozen whole blood, isolated PBMCs, or DNA extracted from either sample type. As for this clone: It has no known antigen specificity. Nothing much larger sits one base from this clone, and base qualities are not available.

The rearrangement combines TRBV19 with TRBJ1-5, with 9 bases aligning to TRBD1. The receptor's source is a man aged 55-75 years with acute or convalescent COVID-19. Sequenced input: peripheral blood. The CDR3 protein: CASTNTGGDRQPQHF. The DNA is as follows: TGTGCCAGTACAAACACAGGGGGCGATCGTCAGCCCCAGCATTTT.